The present entry profiles one T cell receptor beta chain with its context. Its antigen is unidentified. Following a re-call of the 5' RACE reads, TCRdb has one entry per CDR3 protein and lacks DNA. The sample includes 160,000 or so distinct CDR3 sequences. The CDR3 contains 13 residues. The data belong to a study of T cells expressing NK-cell markers. General observations from the study: In a handful of donors, these clonotypes also led the CD3+CD56-NKG2C+ fraction.

This TCR was sampled from a woman between 18 and 70 years old in good health. The sample consisted of blood T cells: a sorted CD56 or NKG2C T cell subset, CD4+ or CD8+ T cells, or bulk PBMC T cells (not recorded which). The chain uses TRBV12-3 or TRBV12-4 and TRBJ2-7. CDR3 in amino acids: CASSKTQTYEQYF.